This T cell receptor beta chain was recorded in a study of CD8 T cells in ankylosing spondylitis. A word on this clonotype: Its specificity is not known.

For TCR beta, libraries came from quantitative 5'-RACE with molecular barcodes. TCRdb independently ran MiXCR on the 5' RACE reads; one entry per CDR3 protein. The sample lists under 850,000 distinct CDR3 sequences; around 17% were seen once. Trimming stripped 7 bases from V and 0 bases from J, with 13 bases between. Germline values: CDR1 MDHEN, CDR2 SYDVKM. The CDR3 is 14 residues long. Study-wide results and limits: Seemingly distinctive of ankylosing spondylitis blood was a TCR beta motif formed by eight highly homologous variants. Significantly higher representation of disease-linked clones was reported for matched ankylosing spondylitis synovial fluid.

The sequenced sample was blood, either unsorted or a sorted T cell fraction (not recorded which). The sequence came from a male donor with ankylosing spondylitis. The chain carries TRBV28 and TRBJ2-7; D possibly uses TRBD1 or TRBD2 (6 bases each). CDR3 DNA sequence: TGTGCCAGCACCGGGGGCCTACCCTCCTACGAGCAGTACTTC. It specifies CASTGGLPSYEQYF.